This entry lists 21 T cell receptor beta chains sequenced from one sample in a study of neoadjuvant anti-PD-1 for oral cavity cancer. Generated by immunoSEQ multiplex PCR, the TCRdb table keeps only in-frame clones and is missing some. This table holds 65,000 to 95,000 clones, more than 80% found once. The source material was PBMCs, sampled before nivolumab (anti-PD-1) treatment. The receptor set was obtained from a person aged 35-79 years with oral cavity squamous cell carcinoma.

V gene TRBV5-5 combines with J gene TRBJ2-7; D ambiguous. V lost 1 base and J lost 2, with 10 bases in between. From germline, CDR1 is SGHKS and CDR2 YYEKEE (reference sequence). This CDR3 has 14 amino acids. CDR3 in amino acids: CASSLRLDPYEQYF. CDR3 coding DNA: TGTGCCAGCAGCTTGAGACTCGATCCCTACGAGCAGTACTTC.

The J gene is TRBJ2-7, the V gene TRBV13; D is perhaps TRBD1 (6 bases). V lost 0 bases and J lost 1, with 10 bases in between. Germline V gives CDR1 PRHDT, CDR2 FYEKMQ (reference sequence). The CDR3 loop spans 15 amino acids. CDR3 residues: CASSLGTGLSYEQYF. The CDR3, as DNA: TGTGCCAGCAGCTTAGGGACAGGTTTATCCTACGAGCAGTACTTC. Combining the CDR3 with reference TRBV13 and TRBJ2-7 gives the whole variable domain AAGVIQSPRHLIKEKRETATLKCYPIPRHDTVYWYQQGPGQDPQFLISFYEKMQSDKGSIPDRFSAQQFSDYHSELNMSSLELGDSALYFCASSLGTGLSYEQYFGPGTRLTVT.

The chain is built from TRBV7-6 and TRBJ2-7, with D unresolved. The germline V gene has CDR1 SGHVS and CDR2 FNYEAQ. This CDR3 region has 13 residues. Trimming pared 5 bases from V and 4 bases from J, leaving 12 bases between. CDR3 DNA sequence: TGTGCCAGCAGCCGAGCGAGCAGTTACGAGCAGTACTTC. Its protein is CASSRASSYEQYF. Full variable domain (outside the CDR3, taken from reference TRBV7-6 and TRBJ2-7): GAGVSQSPRYKVTKRGQDVALRCDPISGHVSLYWYRQALGQGPEFLTYFNYEAQQDKSGLPNDRFSAERPEGSISTLTIQRTEQRDSAMYRCASSRASSYEQYFGPGTRLTVT.

This chain connects TRBV5-1 to TRBJ2-7; no clear D. In germline, CDR1 is SGHRS, CDR2 YFSETQ. V lost 0 bases and J lost 4, with 8 bases in between. This CDR3 is built from 13 residues. In nucleotides, the CDR3 is TGCGCCAGCAGCTTGGGAGACTGGTACGAGCAGTACTTC. This gives the protein CASSLGDWYEQYF. The variable domain in full, completed from reference TRBV5-1 and TRBJ2-7, reads KAGVTQTPRYLIKTRGQQVTLSCSPISGHRSVSWYQQTPGQGLQFLFEYFSETQRNKGNFPGRFSGRQFSNSRSEMNVSTLELGDSALYLCASSLGDWYEQYFGPGTRLTVT.

The chain employs TRBV29-1 and TRBJ2-7; no definite D call. Germline CDR1 reads SQVTM; CDR2 reads ANQGSEA. The CDR3 has 13 residues. V was cut by 0 bases and J by 2 bases, with 8 bases left in between. For the CDR3, the DNA is TGCAGCGTTGAAGATGATAGGGCCTACGAGCAGTACTTC. It encodes CSVEDDRAYEQYF.

The CDR3, as DNA: TGTGCCAGCAGTCCACTCAATGAGCAGTTCTTC. Its protein product is CASSPLNEQFF. The J gene is TRBJ2-1, the V gene TRBV6-1; no reliable D call. Between the trimmed V and J ends, which lost 5 bases and 6 bases, there was a span of 5 bases. The CDR3 extends over 11 amino acids. The V gene's germline CDR1 is MNHNS and CDR2 SASEGT.

The chain uses TRBV28 and TRBJ2-5; 7 bases are a match to TRBD1. Germline CDR1 MDHEN, CDR2 SYDVKM. The junction had 8 bases not matched to a gene; V was cut back by 3 bases and J by 4 bases. CDR3 size: 15 residues. The CDR3 protein is CASSLPQQGSETQYF. The CDR3 nucleotides are TGTGCCAGCAGTTTGCCCCAACAGGGGTCAGAGACCCAGTACTTC.

Only a few counts were recorded for this clone. The chain joins TRBV27 to TRBJ2-4; the D gene is possibly TRBD1 (6 bases). Trimming removed 5 bases from V and 0 bases from J, with 14 bases in between. CDR3 length: 16 amino acids. Germline V gene lookup returns CDR1 MNHEY and CDR2 SMNVEV (reference sequence). CDR3 loop: CASSEQGALAKNIQYF. CDR3 nucleotide sequence: TGTGCCAGCAGTGAACAGGGAGCTCTAGCCAAAAACATTCAGTACTTC.

The rearrangement links TRBV19 to TRBJ1-1; 7 nucleotides agree with TRBD1. V lost 5 bases to trimming and J lost 1 base; unmatched junction nucleotides: 4. The length of the CDR3 is 14 residues. In germline, CDR1 is LNHDA, CDR2 SQIVND (reference sequence). The CDR3 DNA reads as TGTGCCAGTAGTCTTCGACAGGGGAACACTGAAGCTTTCTTT. Its protein is CASSLRQGNTEAFF.

The count of this clone is one. This chain uses TRBV6-1 with TRBJ1-4; a weak D match, TRBD1 (5 bases). The V gene lost 2 bases and the J gene lost 6 bases, with 13 bases spanning the gap. Germline CDR1 and CDR2: MNHNS and SASEGT. The CDR3 spans 15 residues. CDR3: CASSEQWGGDEKLFF. CDR3 bases: TGTGCCAGCAGTGAACAGTGGGGAGGGGATGAAAAACTGTTTTTT.

This chain's CDR3 is CASSGQGGASTDTQYF. In nucleotides, the CDR3 is TGTGCCAGCAGCGGCCAGGGGGGGGCAAGCACAGATACGCAGTATTTT. The gene calls are TRBV9 and TRBJ2-3; D may match TRBD1 or TRBD2 (7 bases each). The CDR3 covers 16 residues. Germline CDR1 is SGDLS and CDR2 is YYNGEE. The V end lost 3 bases, the J end lost 0 bases, and 14 bases lay between the germline ends. The full variable domain, its missing parts supplied by reference TRBV9 and TRBJ2-3, is DSGVTQTPKHLITATGQRVTLRCSPRSGDLSVYWYQQSLDQGLQFLIQYYNGEERAKGNILERFSAQQFPDLHSELNLSSLELGDSALYFCASSGQGGASTDTQYFGPGTRLTVL.

This rearrangement joins TRBV19 to TRBJ1-2; D unclear. The ends were cut back, 7 bases at V and 4 bases at J, with 25 bases in the middle. This CDR3 region has 17 residues. Germline CDR1 and CDR2: LNHDA and SQIVND (reference sequence). Here the CDR3 reads CASTPPSGRARGYGYTF. The CDR3 DNA reads as TGTGCCAGTACCCCCCCCTCTGGACGAGCTCGAGGCTATGGCTACACCTTC.

V and J are TRBV6-1 and TRBJ1-1; D may be TRBD1 (6 bases). Germline V gene lookup returns CDR1 MNHNS and CDR2 SASEGT. CDR3 size: 14 residues. V lost 6 bases and J 7 bases, leaving 18 bases between the germline ends. CDR3: CASSGGQFEVEAFF. The CDR3 DNA sequence: TGTGCCAGCAGCGGAGGACAGTTCGAAGTTGAAGCTTTCTTT.

The chain is built from TRBV5-1 and TRBJ1-4, with TRBD1 matching 7 bases. V was pared by 4 bases and J by 5 bases, with 5 bases of the junction left unmatched. The CDR3 covers 14 residues. Germline loops: CDR1 SGHRS, CDR2 YFSETQ. The chain's CDR3 is CASSGTATNEKLFF. The CDR3 DNA reads TGCGCCAGCAGCGGGACAGCGACGAATGAAAAACTGTTTTTT. The full variable domain, completed using reference TRBV5-1 and TRBJ1-4, is KAGVTQTPRYLIKTRGQQVTLSCSPISGHRSVSWYQQTPGQGLQFLFEYFSETQRNKGNFPGRFSGRQFSNSRSEMNVSTLELGDSALYLCASSGTATNEKLFFGSGTQLSVL.

The rearrangement uses TRBV5-1 and TRBJ1-1; D is uncertain. Germline CDR1 reads SGHRS; CDR2 reads YFSETQ. V gave up 3 bases and J gave up 1 base, with 7 bases separating them. This CDR3 spans 13 amino acids. The CDR3 sequence is CASSSGENTEAFF. The DNA of the CDR3 is TGCGCCAGCAGCTCGGGTGAGAACACTGAAGCTTTCTTT.

The V call is TRBV19, the J call TRBJ2-7; D is possibly TRBD2 (6 bases). CDR3 length: 15 amino acids. Trimming cost V 1 base and J 6 bases, with 16 bases left between them. Per the germline V gene, CDR1 is LNHDA and CDR2 is SQIVND (reference sequence). CDR3 loop: CASSIAAGRNSEQYF. Here the CDR3 DNA reads TGTGCCAGTAGTATAGCGGCGGGAAGGAACTCCGAGCAGTACTTC.

V and J are TRBV2 and TRBJ2-5, with 9 nucleotides matching TRBD1. From germline, CDR1 is SNHLY and CDR2 FYNNEI. The CDR3 sequence is 13 residues long. V gave up 5 bases and J gave up 3 bases; unmatched junction bases: 1. Here the CDR3 reads CASSRQGEETQYF. In DNA form, the CDR3 reads TGTGCCAGCAGTCGACAGGGGGAAGAGACCCAGTACTTC.

V is TRBV6-1 and J is TRBJ1-5, with D possibly being TRBD1 (5 bases). Germline V CDR1 and CDR2: MNHNS, SASEGT. This CDR3 has 15 amino acids. Deletions cut 2 bases from V and 4 bases from J, with 12 bases between. The chain's CDR3 is CASSEFGDPNQPQHF. CDR3 DNA: TGTGCCAGCAGTGAATTCGGGGACCCGAATCAGCCCCAGCATTTT.

This rearrangement joins TRBV10-1 to TRBJ1-5; no clear D gene. Germline V gene data show CDR1 as WNHNN and CDR2 as SYGVQD (reference sequence). V lost 1 base and J lost 2, with 21 bases in between. The CDR3 contains 19 residues. CDR3: CASSEWTLRVSMGNQPQHF. The DNA for the CDR3 is TGCGCCAGCAGTGAGTGGACCCTAAGGGTTTCGATGGGCAATCAGCCCCAGCATTTT.

The chain carries TRBV30 and TRBJ2-3; D is unclear. The CDR3 has 15 residues. Germline CDR1 reads GTSNPN; CDR2 reads SVGIG (reference sequence). Trimming cost V 3 bases and J 4 bases, with 17 bases left between them. The CDR3 spells CAWRPYQLVADTQYF. In nucleotides, the CDR3 is TGTGCCTGGAGGCCCTACCAGCTCGTTGCAGATACGCAGTATTTT. The whole variable domain, remainder taken from reference TRBV30 and TRBJ2-3, is SQTIHQWPATLVQPVGSPLSLECTVEGTSNPNLYWYRQAAGRGLQLLFYSVGIGQISSEVPQNLSASRPQDRQFILSSKKLLLSDSGFYLCAWRPYQLVADTQYFGPGTRLTVL.

This chain connects TRBV6-4 to TRBJ2-7; TRBD2 matches 9 bases. CDR3 length equals 15 residues. V gave up 4 bases and J gave up 6 bases; unmatched junction bases: 10. Germline-derived CDR1 and CDR2 are MRHNA and SNTAGT. The CDR3 bases are TGTGCCAGCAGTGCCCGGGTAGCGGGAGAGGGCGAGCAGTACTTC. This encodes CASSARVAGEGEQYF.